The 22 T cell receptor beta chains below all came from one sample that was sequenced in a study of cytomegalovirus exposure and HLA in healthy donors. Profiling relied on immunoSEQ multiplex PCR, and the TCRdb table lists in-frame clones only, not all of them. The repertoire holds 120,000 to 150,000 clones, with more than 85% as singletons. The material sequenced was PBMCs. The receptor source for this set is a man aged 18 to 35 in good health and CMV-seronegative.

The chain links TRBV10-1 to TRBJ1-3, with no clear D. From germline, CDR1 is WNHNN and CDR2 SYGVQD (reference sequence). The CDR3 totals 17 residues. V was clipped by 7 bases and J by 0 bases, with 19 bases between them. CDR3 sequence (DNA): TGCGCCAGCATGGGTGAGGCAACGCCCTACTCTGGAAACACCATATATTTT. This sequence encodes CASMGEATPYSGNTIYF.

In DNA, the CDR3 is TGTGCCAGCAGCGTAGGGCGGCGGGAGGGCAATGAGCAGTTCTTC. It yields the protein CASSVGRREGNEQFF. The chain employs TRBV9 and TRBJ2-1, with 9 bases identical to TRBD2. Per germline, CDR1 SGDLS and CDR2 YYNGEE. The CDR3 runs 15 residues. V trimming: 0 bases; J trimming: 6 bases; junction bases outside the gene matches: 4.

The rearrangement joins TRBV11-2 to TRBJ1-2; D remains ambiguous. Germline V gene lookup returns CDR1 SGHAT and CDR2 FQNNGV. Trimming took 3 bases from V and 14 from J, leaving 16 bases between them. The CDR3 covers 12 residues. The DNA for the CDR3 is TGTGCCAGCAGCTTTAGGAGGGAGCCAGGAACCTTC. Its translation is CASSFRREPGTF.

As concerns this clone: The sample has other DNA sequences that encode this CDR3 too. The rearrangement links TRBV5-1 to TRBJ2-3; the D gene is possibly TRBD1 (6 bases). Trimming took 0 bases from V and 4 from J, leaving 9 bases between them. The CDR3 spans 14 residues. Germline V gene lookup returns CDR1 SGHRS and CDR2 YFSETQ. The CDR3 DNA reads TGCGCCAGCAGCTTGGTGCCAGGGGCAGATACGCAGTATTTT. Its translation: CASSLVPGADTQYF.

The genes are TRBV13 and TRBJ2-1, with TRBD2 matching 8 bases. The CDR3 spans 15 residues. Germline V gene sequence: CDR1 PRHDT, CDR2 FYEKMQ (reference sequence). After removal of 4 bases from V and 4 bases from J, the junction contained 6 bases not matched to a gene. CDR3 sequence reads: CASSSGVAGYNEQFF. CDR3 DNA: TGTGCCAGCAGCTCCGGGGTAGCGGGGTACAATGAGCAGTTCTTC.

The rearrangement joins TRBV23-1 to TRBJ2-1, with TRBD2 matching 7 bases. TRBV23-1 is designated an ORF whose function remains uncertain. Trimming took 6 bases from V and 3 from J; bases not matched to a gene: 11. The CDR3 runs to 16 residues. The CDR3 protein is CASRRMGLPYYNEQFF. CDR3 DNA sequence: TGCGCCAGCAGGAGAATGGGACTACCGTACTACAATGAGCAGTTCTTC.

This chain joins TRBV5-4 and TRBJ2-7; perhaps TRBD1 as D (6 bases). The CDR3 runs 13 residues. V lost 0 bases and J 3 bases, leaving 7 bases between the germline ends. The germline V gene encodes CDR1 SGHNT and CDR2 YYREEE (reference sequence). The CDR3 loop is CASSLDRDYEQYV. The DNA of the CDR3 is TGTGCCAGCAGCTTGGACAGGGACTACGAGCAGTACGTC.

The chain recombines TRBV2 with TRBJ2-3, with D uncertain. The length of the CDR3 is 14 residues. CDR1 is SNHLY and CDR2 is FYNNEI in the germline V gene. Trimming took off 7 bases at V and 2 bases at J, with 13 bases between the two ends. The CDR3 loop reads CASKTQVLTDTQYF. The DNA for the CDR3 is TGTGCCAGCAAAACCCAGGTACTCACAGATACGCAGTATTTT.

The V gene is TRBV7-3, the J gene TRBJ2-2; no definite D call. This CDR3 spans 13 amino acids. The germline V gene has CDR1 SGHTA and CDR2 FQGTGA. The V end lost 4 bases, the J end lost 1 base, and 4 bases lay between the germline ends. The CDR3 loop is CASSSGNTGELFF. Here the CDR3 DNA reads TGTGCCAGCAGCTCCGGGAACACCGGGGAGCTGTTTTTT.

The chain carries TRBV11-3 and TRBJ1-1; the D gene is possibly TRBD1 (5 bases). V shed 5 bases and J shed 4 bases, with 14 bases lying between them. The CDR3 contains 14 residues. Germline lookup yields CDR1 SGHNT and CDR2 YENEEA. The CDR3 reads CASSPVWGVTEAFF. DNA for the CDR3: TGTGCCAGCAGCCCAGTGTGGGGGGTCACTGAAGCTTTCTTT.

The J gene is TRBJ2-4, the V gene TRBV30; 12 bases are shared with TRBD2. This CDR3 spans 16 amino acids. Per the germline V gene, CDR1 is GTSNPN and CDR2 is SVGIG (reference sequence). Losses at the gene ends were 5 bases for V and 1 base for J; bases not matched to a gene: 6. The CDR3 DNA is TGTGCCTGGTCAGGACTAGCGGGATGGGCCAAAAACATTCAGTACTTC. It codes for CAWSGLAGWAKNIQYF.

This clone was recorded only once. The J gene is TRBJ2-3, the V gene TRBV5-1, with 9 bases identical to TRBD2. The CDR3 extends over 15 amino acids. In germline, CDR1 is SGHRS, CDR2 YFSETQ. The V gene end was trimmed by 4 bases and the J gene end by 1 base; junction bases not matched to a gene: 4. The CDR3 loop is CASSTASGGTDTQYF. CDR3 bases: TGCGCCAGCAGCACAGCTAGCGGGGGCACAGATACGCAGTATTTT.

The rearrangement uses TRBV19 and TRBJ1-5; maybe TRBD1 (5 bases). The CDR3 runs 14 residues. Germline V lookup: CDR1 LNHDA, CDR2 SQIVND (reference sequence). The germline V and J ends were trimmed by 3 bases and 4 bases, with 10 bases remaining between them. The CDR3 DNA is TGTGCCAGTAGTATGGGGCAGTTAAATCAGCCCCAGCATTTT. It specifies CASSMGQLNQPQHF.

The chain couples TRBV7-2 to TRBJ2-2, with 7 bases fitting TRBD1. CDR1 and CDR2 from the germline V gene are SGHTA and FQGNSA. CDR3 length: 16 residues. Unmatched junction bases numbered 6, after V lost 3 bases and J lost 2 bases. This CDR3 is CASSFRWTGNTGELFF. The CDR3 DNA follows: TGTGCCAGCAGCTTTCGTTGGACAGGAAACACCGGGGAGCTGTTTTTT. Full variable domain (rest looked up from reference TRBV7-2 and TRBJ2-2): GAGVSQSPSNKVTEKGKDVELRCDPISGHTALYWYRQSLGQGLEFLIYFQGNSAPDKSGLPSDRFSAERTGGSVSTLTIQRTQQEDSAVYLCASSFRWTGNTGELFFGEGSRLTVL.

This clone was counted between two and nine times. The J gene is TRBJ2-5, the V gene TRBV7-3, with D tentatively TRBD2 (5 bases). CDR1 is SGHTA and CDR2 is FQGTGA in the germline V gene. V lost 0 bases and J 1 base, leaving 9 bases between the germline ends. This CDR3 is 15 amino acids long. The CDR3: CASSLTAGSQETQYF. The CDR3 DNA reads TGTGCCAGCAGCTTAACGGCGGGTTCCCAAGAGACCCAGTACTTC.

The rearrangement uses TRBV29-1 and TRBJ1-4; 7 bases are a match to TRBD1. With 3 bases clipped from V and 6 bases from J, the junction kept 7 bases outside the gene matches. CDR3 size: 14 residues. Germline V gene data show CDR1 as SQVTM and CDR2 as ANQGSEA. The CDR3 bases are TGCAGCGTTGAGCAAGGGGGCTCTGATGAAAAACTGTTTTTT. It specifies CSVEQGGSDEKLFF.

This sequence joins TRBV9 and TRBJ2-7; D is perhaps TRBD1 (6 bases). There are 14 residues in the CDR3. Germline V lookup: CDR1 SGDLS, CDR2 YYNGEE. Trimming removed 0 bases at V and 3 bases at J, with 10 bases between. The CDR3 here is CASSVAATGYEQYF. For the CDR3, the DNA is TGTGCCAGCAGCGTAGCCGCGACAGGCTACGAGCAGTACTTC.

The V call is TRBV11-2, the J call TRBJ2-7; the match to TRBD2 covers 7 bases. From germline, CDR1 is SGHAT and CDR2 FQNNGV. This CDR3 region has 13 residues. The J segment lost 2 bases and the V segment lost 8 bases, leaving 6 bases of the junction unmatched. CDR3 bases: TGTGCCAGCCCCAGGGAGGGAACCTACGAGCAGTACGTC. Encoded protein: CASPREGTYEQYV.

The rearrangement uses TRBV29-1 and TRBJ2-3, with TRBD2 matching over 12 bases. In germline, CDR1 is SQVTM, CDR2 ANQGSEA. This CDR3 is built from 21 residues. V shed 0 bases and J 0 bases; nucleotides not matched to a gene: 16. The CDR3 nucleotides read TGCAGCGTTGAAGATCCGGGTCAGACTAGCGGGAGTGGAACTAGCACAGATACGCAGTATTTT. Its translation is CSVEDPGQTSGSGTSTDTQYF.

The V gene is TRBV6-5, the J gene TRBJ1-5; tentative D call: TRBD1 (5 bases). The CDR3 is 14 residues long. Trimming pared 2 bases from V and 1 base from J, leaving 6 bases between. CDR1 and CDR2 (germline): MNHEY, SVGAGI. The CDR3: CASSYAGSNQPQHF. In DNA form, the CDR3 reads TGTGCCAGCAGTTACGCAGGGAGCAATCAGCCCCAGCATTTT.

The V call is TRBV5-1, the J call TRBJ2-7; 10 nucleotides agree with TRBD1. CDR3 size: 14 residues. The germline CDR1 and CDR2 sequences are SGHRS and YFSETQ. The J segment lost 4 bases and the V segment lost 1 base, leaving 2 bases of the junction unmatched. The CDR3 bases are TGCGCCAGCAGCTTGTCGGGACAGGGGTACGAGCAGTACTTC. Its protein is CASSLSGQGYEQYF.

This rearrangement joins TRBV27 to TRBJ2-7, with a possible D match to TRBD2 (5 bases). This CDR3 region has 11 residues. Trimming shortened V by 5 bases and J by 4 bases, and 6 bases separated the two germline ends. In germline, CDR1 is MNHEY, CDR2 SMNVEV (reference sequence). CDR3 sequence (DNA): TGTGCCAGCAGTCGAGGGTACGAGCAGTACTTC. Translating gives CASSRGYEQYF.